Listed here is a single T cell receptor beta chain. Its target is not known. The CDR3 is cut off 3 residues early in the read; its end comes from the germline J gene. CVID and control samples used equivalent genomic DNA input. Clones were read by immunoSEQ multiplex PCR, and TCRdb kept only the in-frame ones, dropping some. Its listing shows about 15,000 clones. Patients had low serum IgG, IgA and/or IgM and specific antibody deficiency. The CDR3 runs to 14 residues. Germline assignment: CDR1 DFQATT and CDR2 SNEGSKA (reference sequence). Deletions cut 1 base from V and 0 bases from J, with 9 bases between. The data stem from a study of T cell clonality in common variable immunodeficiency. General study results and limits: The cause of increased CVID clonality remains unclear without subpopulation sequencing. Common variable immunodeficiency TCR beta sequences reportedly had fewer deletions and N-nucleotide insertions. Compared with controls, CVID subjects had fewer shared TCRbeta clones.

The sample consisted of peripheral blood mononuclear cells. The chain carries TRBV20-1 and TRBJ1-1, with D uncertain. The origin of this receptor is a human donor with common variable immunodeficiency. The chain's CDR3 is CSARVEGVNTEAFF. The sequenced part of the CDR3 DNA is TGCAGTGCTAGAGTAGAGGGCGTGAACACTGAA.